These T cell receptor beta chains were read from a single sample in a study of blood T cells in healthy people across ages. TCRdb called the 5' RACE reads again in MiXCR, with one record for every CDR3 protein. The sample yields approximately 1.5 million distinct CDR3 sequences, around 36% seen once. The source material was blood. These receptors were obtained from a woman in her twenties or thirties in good health. The CDR3 runs from the conserved cysteine through the conserved F or W. D genes are given only for firm matches. Size is stated for part of the rows, as once, few or many counts, or as a class when the clone is expanded.

clone_size | j_call | v_call | d_call | cdr3_nt | cdr3_aa
few | TRBJ1-2 | TRBV7-9 | NA | TGTGCCAGTCCGCGTCCCGATGGCTACACCTTC | CASPRPDGYTF
few | TRBJ2-5 | TRBV7-7 | NA | TGTGCCAGCAGTCATGAACAGGTCGGAGAGACCCAGTACTTC | CASSHEQVGETQYF
NA | TRBJ2-2 | TRBV5-1 | TRBD2 | TGCGCCAGCAGCTTAACTAGCGGGGACTACACCGGGGAGCTGTTTTTT | CASSLTSGDYTGELFF
NA | TRBJ2-3 | TRBV5-1 | TRBD2 | TGCGCCAGCAGCTGGTCGGTAGCGGGGGGGCCGTCCACAGATACGCAGTATTTT | CASSWSVAGGPSTDTQYF
NA | TRBJ2-1 | TRBV6-1 | TRBD2 | TGTGCCAGCAGTAATCCGGGACTAGCGGGGAAGCAGTTCTTC | CASSNPGLAGKQFF
NA | TRBJ1-6 | TRBV10-3 | NA | TGTGCCATCAGACGGTCGATGGGTAATTCACCCCTCCACTTT | CAIRRSMGNSPLHF
NA | TRBJ2-1 | TRBV6-2/TRBV6-3 | TRBD2 | TGTGCCAGCACAGAACTAGCGGGCCGCAATGAGCAGTTCTTC | CASTELAGRNEQFF
NA | TRBJ1-5 | TRBV7-9 | NA | TGTGCCAGCAGCTCAACAGGGACGGCAGATACGCAGCATTTT | CASSSTGTADTQHF
few | TRBJ2-1 | TRBV4-1 | TRBD2 | TGCGCCAGCAGCCAGGTCCCCCGGGGACTAGCGGGAGTAGTGGGCTACAATGAGCAGTTCTTC | CASSQVPRGLAGVVGYNEQFF
few | TRBJ1-1 | TRBV7-3 | NA | TGTGCCAGCAGCCCGAACGGTGGGACTGAAGCTTTCTTT | CASSPNGGTEAFF
once | TRBJ2-3 | TRBV2 | NA | TGTGCCAGCAGTCCCCAGGGAGTGGGGGGGCAGTATTTT | CASSPQGVGGQYF
NA | TRBJ2-6 | TRBV2 | NA | TGTGCCAGCAGAGCCCGGACAGTTTCCTCTGGGGCCAACGTCCTGACTTTC | CASRARTVSSGANVLTF
few | TRBJ2-5 | TRBV3-1 | TRBD2 | TGTGCCAGCAGCCAAGGAGGCGGGAGGGCCGTTTTGACCCAGTACTTC | CASSQGGGRAVLTQYF
NA | TRBJ2-5 | TRBV25-1 | TRBD1 | TGTGCCAGCAGCATCGGGACAGGGCACCAAGAGACCCAGTACTTC | CASSIGTGHQETQYF
few | TRBJ2-7 | TRBV20-1 | NA | TGCAGTGTCCTCCGGACGGATTCGACCTCCTACGAGCAGTACTTC | CSVLRTDSTSYEQYF
few | TRBJ2-5 | TRBV6-5 | NA | TGTGCCAGCGCTTGGACAGTCCAAGAGACCCAGTACTTC | CASAWTVQETQYF
NA | TRBJ2-4 | TRBV6-5 | TRBD1 | TGTGCCAGCAGCTCTGGCGGACAGGGCGGTCTGGGGGGGTACTTC | CASSSGGQGGLGGYF
few | TRBJ2-3 | TRBV18 | NA | TGTGCCAGCTCACCACGACAGGTCACAGATACGCAGTATTTT | CASSPRQVTDTQYF
few | TRBJ2-3 | TRBV10-1 | NA | TGCGCCAGCAGTGAGTCCTCGCTAGCAACAGATACGCAGTATTTT | CASSESSLATDTQYF
NA | TRBJ2-7 | TRBV20-1 | TRBD1 | TGCAGGGCTAGATCCGACAGGGACGAGCAGTACTTC | CRARSDRDEQYF
NA | TRBJ1-4 | TRBV9 | NA | TGTGCCAGCAGCTCGAGGTCGGGCCCTAGTGATCCAACTAATGAAAAACTGTTTTTT | CASSSRSGPSDPTNEKLFF
NA | TRBJ1-4 | TRBV20-1 | TRBD1 | TGCAGTGCCACTCACTGGAGACAGGGGGCGCCTCGCACTAATGAAAAACTGTTTTTT | CSATHWRQGAPRTNEKLFF
few | TRBJ2-7 | TRBV7-2 | NA | TGTGCCAGCAGCCCTAGCGTTAGCTCCTACAATGAGCAGTACTTC | CASSPSVSSYNEQYF
NA | TRBJ1-5 | TRBV20-1 | NA | TGCAGTGCTAGAGAGGGGGCAAGTCAGCCCCAGCATTTT | CSAREGASQPQHF
many | TRBJ2-1 | TRBV25-1 | NA | TGTGCCAGCAGTGAATATTGGGCTCCTAGCTCCTACAATGAGCAGTTCTTC | CASSEYWAPSSYNEQFF
few | TRBJ2-5 | TRBV28 | NA | TGTGCCAGCACCAAAAAAGGGCCAGCGAGTCACTACCAAGAGACCCAGTACTTC | CASTKKGPASHYQETQYF
many | TRBJ2-1 | TRBV6-1 | TRBD2 | TGTGCCAGCAGAAATCTTCTAGCGGCCTACAATGAGCAGTTCTTC | CASRNLLAAYNEQFF
few | TRBJ1-2 | TRBV10-3 | NA | TGTGCCATCAGTGACCTCCGGGACTACTCTAACTATGGCTACACCTTC | CAISDLRDYSNYGYTF
few | TRBJ1-6 | TRBV3-1 | NA | TGTGCCAGCAGCCAAGGGCAGTACCGGTCACCCCTCCACTTT | CASSQGQYRSPLHF
NA | TRBJ1-5 | TRBV10-3 | NA | TGTGCCATCAGTGCGATAGGGACATTCAATCAGCCCCAGCATTTT | CAISAIGTFNQPQHF
NA | TRBJ1-4 | TRBV6-6 | NA | TGTGCCAGCAGTTACGCCGGAAGGTGGGATGAAAAACTGTTTTTT | CASSYAGRWDEKLFF
NA | TRBJ2-1 | TRBV10-3 | NA | TGTGCCACCCGTGGGGAACGATTCTACAATGAGCAGTTCTTC | CATRGERFYNEQFF
NA | TRBJ2-3 | TRBV9 | TRBD2 | TGTGCCAGCAGCGTAGGGCTAGCGGATGGCACAGATACGCAGTATTTT | CASSVGLADGTDTQYF
NA | TRBJ2-3 | TRBV11-2 | TRBD2 | TGTGCCAGCAGCGCCCGGCGAGGACTAGAACGAGATACGCAGTATTTT | CASSARRGLERDTQYF
NA | TRBJ2-1 | TRBV3-1 | TRBD2 | TGTGCCAGCAGCCCCTATAGCGGGGGGCCCTACAATGAGCAGTTCTTC | CASSPYSGGPYNEQFF
few | TRBJ2-1 | TRBV24-1 | TRBD1 | TGTGCCACCAGAGGGACAGAAAATGAGCAGTTCTTC | CATRGTENEQFF
NA | TRBJ2-5 | TRBV10-2 | NA | TGCGCCAGCTCCCCACCGAGGACACAAGAGACCCAGTACTTC | CASSPPRTQETQYF
many | TRBJ1-2 | TRBV4-1 | TRBD1 | TGCGCCAGCAGCCAGCCGGGACAGCCTAACTATGGCTACACCTTC | CASSQPGQPNYGYTF
NA | TRBJ2-3 | TRBV3-1 | NA | TGTGCCAGTAGGCCGTCCGGTTCAGATACGCAGTATTTT | CASRPSGSDTQYF
NA | TRBJ2-7 | TRBV20-1 | NA | TGCAGTGCTAGGAACTGCTACGAGCAGTACTTC | CSARNCYEQYF
NA | TRBJ1-1 | TRBV6-2/TRBV6-3 | NA | TGTGCCAGCATCAACTGGGGGAACACTGAAGCTTTCTTT | CASINWGNTEAFF
once | TRBJ2-2 | TRBV20-1 | TRBD1 | TGCAGTGCTAGTGCGGGACAGGCCCTCGCGAACACCGGGGAGCTGTTTTTT | CSASAGQALANTGELFF